These 3 T cell receptor beta chains share one sample of origin, sequenced in a study of Ad26.COV2.S vaccination and SARS-CoV-2 variants (dated by TCRdb to the early 2020s). This specimen's time point label, interpreted: individuals recovered from natural SARS-CoV-2 infection. The library was made by the immunoSEQ multiplex PCR assay. Here the immuneACCESS table is served through TCRdb, limited to in-frame sequences with V and J called. Missing clones are a known gap in these copies; in checked studies unresolved V genes cover under half, and the rest lacks a known reason. This sample has about 180,000 clones in its table, and roughly nine tenths of those were observed once. Clones ranked in the top ten supply over 4.5% of the sample. The sequencing used peripheral blood, collected after recovery from COVID-19. The receptors were gathered from a human donor who had recovered from COVID-19.

CDR3 in amino acids: CASSSGTSQFF. The CDR3 DNA sequence: TGTGCCAGCAGCTCCGGGACTAGCCAGTTCTTC. This sequence joins TRBV11-3 and TRBJ2-1, with TRBD2 matching over 9 bases. Germline loops: CDR1 SGHNT, CDR2 YENEEA. V trimming: 4 bases; J trimming: 13 bases; junction bases outside the gene matches: 2. This CDR3 has 11 residues.

DNA for the CDR3: TGTGCCAGCAGATCTGGTACTGGCAATCAGCCCCAGCATTTT. Its translation is CASRSGTGNQPQHF. The V call is TRBV6-1, the J call TRBJ1-5; unclear D gene. Germline CDR1 MNHNS, CDR2 SASEGT. The CDR3 extends over 14 amino acids. Trimming pared 6 bases from V and 2 bases from J, leaving 11 bases between.

This sequence joins TRBV5-1 and TRBJ2-5, with a weak D call TRBD2 (5 bases). CDR1 is SGHRS, CDR2 YFSETQ, per germline. V lost 0 bases and J 2 bases, leaving 17 bases between the germline ends. The CDR3 is 17 residues long. The CDR3 spells CASSLVSGPTIQETQYF. The CDR3 coding sequence is TGCGCCAGCAGCTTGGTAAGCGGACCTACGATTCAAGAGACCCAGTACTTC.